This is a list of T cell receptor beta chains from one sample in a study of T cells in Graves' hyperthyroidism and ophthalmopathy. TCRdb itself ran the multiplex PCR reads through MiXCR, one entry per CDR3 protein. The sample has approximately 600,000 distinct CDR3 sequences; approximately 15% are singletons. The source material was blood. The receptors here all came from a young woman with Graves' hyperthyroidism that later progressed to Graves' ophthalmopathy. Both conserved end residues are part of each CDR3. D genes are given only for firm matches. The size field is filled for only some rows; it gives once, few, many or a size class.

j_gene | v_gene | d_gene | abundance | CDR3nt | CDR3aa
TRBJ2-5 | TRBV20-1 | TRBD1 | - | TGCAGTGCACCACGGACAGGGCGTCAAGAGACCCAGTACTTC | CSAPRTGRQETQYF
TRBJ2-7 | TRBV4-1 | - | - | TGCGCCAGCAGCCAAGGTGACGGCATCGCCTACGAGCAGTACTTC | CASSQGDGIAYEQYF
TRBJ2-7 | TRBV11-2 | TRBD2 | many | TGTGCCAGCAGCCCCCGGGACTATGCTTACGAGCAGTACTTC | CASSPRDYAYEQYF
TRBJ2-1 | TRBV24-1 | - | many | TGTGCCACCAGTGACCGGGAGACAGGATACAATGAGCAGTTCTTC | CATSDRETGYNEQFF
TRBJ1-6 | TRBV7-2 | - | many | TGTGCCAGCAGCTTTCTCCCTCACAGGGATAATTCACCCCTCCACTTT | CASSFLPHRDNSPLHF
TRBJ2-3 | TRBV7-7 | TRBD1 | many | TGTGCTAGCAGCTACAGGCCGGACAGGGAATCGTCTGCAGATACGCAGTATTTT | CASSYRPDRESSADTQYF
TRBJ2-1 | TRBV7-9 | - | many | TGTGCTGGACTGTTCAACTCCTACAATGAGCAGTTCTTC | CAGLFNSYNEQFF
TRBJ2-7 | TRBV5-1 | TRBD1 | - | TGCGCCAGCAGCTTGGACGAGTCGGGGACAGCCAGCTCCTACGAGCAGTACTTC | CASSLDESGTASSYEQYF
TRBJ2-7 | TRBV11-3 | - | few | TGTGCCAGCAGCTTAGAGAGGACCGATCCTACCTACGAGCAGTACTTC | CASSLERTDPTYEQYF
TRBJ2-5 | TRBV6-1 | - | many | TGTGCCAGCAGTTCCCCGGGGGCGGGGGAGACCCAGTACTTC | CASSSPGAGETQYF
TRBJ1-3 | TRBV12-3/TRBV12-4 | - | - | TGTGCCGGCAGTTACGGAGCAGGGGCCTCAACACCCTCTGGAAACACCATATATTTT | CAGSYGAGASTPSGNTIYF
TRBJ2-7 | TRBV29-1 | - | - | TGCAGCGCCCAAACCAGGCGGGGCCAAGGGAACGAGCAGTACTTC | CSAQTRRGQGNEQYF
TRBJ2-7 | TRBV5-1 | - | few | TGCGCCAGCAGCCAGAGGGACGGCTTAGGCGAGCAGTACTTC | CASSQRDGLGEQYF
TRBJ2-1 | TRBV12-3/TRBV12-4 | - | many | TGTGCCAGCAGTTCCCAAACCCGGACAGCTTACAATGAGCAGTTCTTC | CASSSQTRTAYNEQFF
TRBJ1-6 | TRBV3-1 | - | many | TGTGCCAGCAGCCAGCAGGGTATCGCGCCCCTCCACTTT | CASSQQGIAPLHF
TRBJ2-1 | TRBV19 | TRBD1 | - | TGTGCCAGTAGTGGACAGGGGGCTTCCAATGAGCAGTTCTTC | CASSGQGASNEQFF
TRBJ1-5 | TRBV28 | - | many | TGTGCCAGCAGCCTGCAAAGGGCGCCCCAGCATTTT | CASSLQRAPQHF
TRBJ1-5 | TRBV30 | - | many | TGTGCCTGGAGCGTCAGGGCGGGTGGCAATCAGCCCCAGCATTTT | CAWSVRAGGNQPQHF
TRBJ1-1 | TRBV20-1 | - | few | TGCAGTGCTTCCACAGGGTCTGACCTGAACACTGAAGCTTTCTTT | CSASTGSDLNTEAFF
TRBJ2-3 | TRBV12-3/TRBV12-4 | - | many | TGTGCCAGCAGCTTAGCAGATACGCAGTATTTT | CASSLADTQYF
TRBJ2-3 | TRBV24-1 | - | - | TGTGCCACCAGTGATTCGGGGGCAACAGATACGCAGTATTTT | CATSDSGATDTQYF
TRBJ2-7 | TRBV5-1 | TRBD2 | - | TGCGCCAGCAGCTTGGATGCGACTAGCGGGTCCTACGAGCAGTACTTC | CASSLDATSGSYEQYF
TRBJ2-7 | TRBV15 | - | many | TGTGCCACCAGCGGAGATGTACTAGCATTGCCCTACGAGCAGTACTTC | CATSGDVLALPYEQYF
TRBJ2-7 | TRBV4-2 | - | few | TGTGCCAGCAGCCAAACAGGGCCTAGCGGTAGTCTCGACGAGCAGTACTTC | CASSQTGPSGSLDEQYF
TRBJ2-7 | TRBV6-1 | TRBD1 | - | TGTGCCAGCAGTCCGTACAGGGGGACCTACGAGCAGTACTTC | CASSPYRGTYEQYF
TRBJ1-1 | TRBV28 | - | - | TGTGCCAGCAGTCTATACACCGGGACTGAAGCTTTCTTT | CASSLYTGTEAFF
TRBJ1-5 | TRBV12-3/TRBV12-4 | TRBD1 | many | TGTGCCAGCAGTTTAGCGATCGGACAGGGTGGCAATCAGCCCCAGCATTTT | CASSLAIGQGGNQPQHF
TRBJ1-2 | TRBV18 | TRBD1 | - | TGTGCCAGCTCACCATTCAGGTCTGGTACAGGGGGCCGGAACTATGGCTACACCTTC | CASSPFRSGTGGRNYGYTF
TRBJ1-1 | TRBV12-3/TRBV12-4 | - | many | TGTGCCAGCCGAGGAGGGACCCGTGCTTTCTTT | CASRGGTRAFF
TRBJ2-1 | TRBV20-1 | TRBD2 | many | TGCAGTGCTAGCCGGACTAGCGAGAACAATGAGCAGTTCTTC | CSASRTSENNEQFF
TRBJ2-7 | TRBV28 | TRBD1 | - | TGTGCCAGCAGTTTTATGGGACAGATTACCTACGAGCAGTACTTC | CASSFMGQITYEQYF
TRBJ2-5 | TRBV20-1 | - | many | TGCAGTGCTCCGACTAGTAGCGAGACCCAGTACTTC | CSAPTSSETQYF
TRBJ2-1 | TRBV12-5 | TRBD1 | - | TGTGCTAGTGGCCCGAGAACAATGAACAGGGGCCCGTACAATGAGCAGTTCTTC | CASGPRTMNRGPYNEQFF
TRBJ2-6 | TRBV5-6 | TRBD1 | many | TGTGCCAGCAGCCTACCGGGACAGGGAATCTCTGGGGCCAACGTCCTGACTTTC | CASSLPGQGISGANVLTF
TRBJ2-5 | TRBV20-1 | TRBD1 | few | TGCAGTGCTAGAGTGGACAGGGGGTACCAAGAGACCCAGTACTTC | CSARVDRGYQETQYF
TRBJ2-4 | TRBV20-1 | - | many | TGCAGTGCCCCTACAGGGCCGAGGGGGATTCAGTACTTC | CSAPTGPRGIQYF
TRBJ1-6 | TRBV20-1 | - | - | TGCAGTGCTAAAAGGGGAGATTCACCCCTCCACTTT | CSAKRGDSPLHF
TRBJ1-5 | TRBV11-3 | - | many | TGTGCCAGCAGCTTAGAGGGATCTGGCAATCAGCCCCAGCATTTT | CASSLEGSGNQPQHF
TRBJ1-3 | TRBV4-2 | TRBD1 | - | TGTGCCAGCAGCCAAGACGACAGGGGGCTATTCGGAAACACCATATATTTT | CASSQDDRGLFGNTIYF
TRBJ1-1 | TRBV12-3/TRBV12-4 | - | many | TGTGCCAGCAGTTTAGATGTGGAAACTGAAGCTTTCTTT | CASSLDVETEAFF
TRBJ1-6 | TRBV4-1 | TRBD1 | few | TGCGCCAGCAGCCAAGCAGGGGGAGAGTGGTCCTATAATTCACCCCTCCACTTT | CASSQAGGEWSYNSPLHF
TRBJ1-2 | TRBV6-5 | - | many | TGTGCCAGCAGTTACAGTCAAGGGTTCTATGGCTACACCTTC | CASSYSQGFYGYTF
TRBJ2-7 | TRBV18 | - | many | TGTGCCAGCTCACCAACGTCCCGTCAAGGAGAGCAGTACTTC | CASSPTSRQGEQYF
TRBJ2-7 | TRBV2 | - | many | TGTGCCAGCAGTGCCGGGACTCTTGACCACGAGCAGTACTTC | CASSAGTLDHEQYF
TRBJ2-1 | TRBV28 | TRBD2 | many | TGTGCCAGCAGACCGGGAGGCTCCTACAATGAGCAGTTCTTC | CASRPGGSYNEQFF
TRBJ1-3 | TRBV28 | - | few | TGTGCCAGCAGTACGGTAGATGGCCGTGGAAACACCATATATTTT | CASSTVDGRGNTIYF
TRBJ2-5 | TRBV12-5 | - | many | TGTGCTAGTTTGTGGCAGGAGACCCAGTACTTC | CASLWQETQYF
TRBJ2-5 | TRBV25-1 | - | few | TGTGCCAGCAGTGAATCTGGGTGGGGAGAGACCCAGTACTTC | CASSESGWGETQYF
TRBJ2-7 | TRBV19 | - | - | TGTGCCAGTAGTATGGGTAGCAGGGCTTACGAGCAGTACTTC | CASSMGSRAYEQYF
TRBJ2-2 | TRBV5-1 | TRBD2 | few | TGCGCCAGCAGCGTACTAGCGGGAGTGGCCGGGGAGCTGTTTTTT | CASSVLAGVAGELFF
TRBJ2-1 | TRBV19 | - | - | TGTGCCAGTAGTATAGCAGCGTACTGGGATGAGCAGTTCTTC | CASSIAAYWDEQFF
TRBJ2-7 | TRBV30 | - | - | TGTGCCTGGAGTCCACCCAGCGCCCCCTACGAGCAGTACTTC | CAWSPPSAPYEQYF
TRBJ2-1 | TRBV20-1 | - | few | TGCAGTGCTAGTTTGGGACATCAGTTCTTC | CSASLGHQFF
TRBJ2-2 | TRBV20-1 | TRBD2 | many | TGCAAGGGACTAGCGGACACCGGGGAGCTGTTTTTT | CKGLADTGELFF
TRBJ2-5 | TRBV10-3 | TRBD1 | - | TGTGCCACTTCTGGGGGACAGGGGTACCAAGAGACCCAGTACTTC | CATSGGQGYQETQYF
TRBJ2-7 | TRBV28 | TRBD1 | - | TGTGCCAGCAGTTTTGGGACAGGGTCGGTCGAGCAGTACTTC | CASSFGTGSVEQYF